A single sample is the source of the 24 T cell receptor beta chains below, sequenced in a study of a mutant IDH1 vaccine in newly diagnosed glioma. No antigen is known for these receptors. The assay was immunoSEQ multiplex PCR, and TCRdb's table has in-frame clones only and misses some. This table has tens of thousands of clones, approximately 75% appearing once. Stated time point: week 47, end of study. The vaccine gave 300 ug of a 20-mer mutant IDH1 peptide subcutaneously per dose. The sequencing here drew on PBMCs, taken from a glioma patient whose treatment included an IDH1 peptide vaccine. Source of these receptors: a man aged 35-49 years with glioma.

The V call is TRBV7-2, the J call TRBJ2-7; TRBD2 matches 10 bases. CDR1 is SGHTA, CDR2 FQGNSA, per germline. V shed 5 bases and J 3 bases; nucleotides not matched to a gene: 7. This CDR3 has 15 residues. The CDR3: CASSPESGRVYEQYF. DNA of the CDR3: TGTGCCAGCAGCCCGGAGAGCGGGAGGGTCTACGAGCAGTACTTC.

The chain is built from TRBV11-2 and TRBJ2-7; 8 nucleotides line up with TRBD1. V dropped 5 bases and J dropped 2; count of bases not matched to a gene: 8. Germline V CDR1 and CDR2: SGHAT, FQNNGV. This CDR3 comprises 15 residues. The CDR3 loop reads CASSTDRANTYEQYF. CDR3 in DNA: TGTGCCAGCAGCACGGACAGGGCAAACACCTACGAGCAGTACTTC.

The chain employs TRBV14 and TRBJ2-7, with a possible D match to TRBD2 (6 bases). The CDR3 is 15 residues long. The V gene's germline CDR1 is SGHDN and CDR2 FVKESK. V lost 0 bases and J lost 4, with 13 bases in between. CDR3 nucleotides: TGTGCCAGCAGCCAAGAGAGGCTTGGGGGGTACGAGCAGTACTTC. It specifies CASSQERLGGYEQYF.

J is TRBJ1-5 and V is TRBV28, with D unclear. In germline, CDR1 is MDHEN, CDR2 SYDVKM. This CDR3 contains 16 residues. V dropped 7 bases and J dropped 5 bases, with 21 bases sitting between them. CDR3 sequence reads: CASKQATVRGDQPQHF. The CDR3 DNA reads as TGTGCCAGCAAGCAAGCAACCGTCAGAGGAGATCAGCCCCAGCATTTT.

The CDR3 here is CASSLPRGHNEQFF. CDR3 nucleotide sequence: TGTGCCAGTAGTCTTCCCAGGGGCCACAATGAGCAGTTCTTC. The chain combines TRBV19 with TRBJ2-1; D might be TRBD1 (6 bases). This CDR3 contains 14 residues. V gave up 5 bases and J gave up 5 bases, with 13 bases separating them. Germline V gives CDR1 LNHDA, CDR2 SQIVND (reference sequence).

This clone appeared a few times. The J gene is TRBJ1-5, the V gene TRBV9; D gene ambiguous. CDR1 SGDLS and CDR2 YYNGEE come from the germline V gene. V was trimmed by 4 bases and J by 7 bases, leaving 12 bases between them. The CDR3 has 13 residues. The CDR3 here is CASSFGPGQPQHF. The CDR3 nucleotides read TGTGCCAGCAGCTTTGGGCCGGGGCAGCCCCAGCATTTT.

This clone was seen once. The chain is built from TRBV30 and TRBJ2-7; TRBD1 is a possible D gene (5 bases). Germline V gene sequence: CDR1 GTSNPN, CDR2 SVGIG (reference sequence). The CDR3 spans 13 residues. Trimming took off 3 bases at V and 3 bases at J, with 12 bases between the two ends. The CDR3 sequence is CAWSSDRDYEQYF. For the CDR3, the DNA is TGTGCCTGGAGCAGCGACAGAGACTACGAGCAGTACTTC.

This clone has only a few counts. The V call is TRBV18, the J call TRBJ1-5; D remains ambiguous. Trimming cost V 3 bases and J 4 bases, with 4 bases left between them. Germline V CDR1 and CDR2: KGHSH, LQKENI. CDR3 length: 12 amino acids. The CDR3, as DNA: TGTGCCAGCTCACCCACGAATCAGCCCCAGCATTTT. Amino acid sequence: CASSPTNQPQHF.

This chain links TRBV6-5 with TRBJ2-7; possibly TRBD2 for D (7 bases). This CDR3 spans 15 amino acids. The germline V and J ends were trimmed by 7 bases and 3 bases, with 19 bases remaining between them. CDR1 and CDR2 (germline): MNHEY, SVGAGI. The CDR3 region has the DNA TGTGCCAGCACCTCCGGGCCGGGGGGCTTCTACGAGCAGTACTTC. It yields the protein CASTSGPGGFYEQYF.

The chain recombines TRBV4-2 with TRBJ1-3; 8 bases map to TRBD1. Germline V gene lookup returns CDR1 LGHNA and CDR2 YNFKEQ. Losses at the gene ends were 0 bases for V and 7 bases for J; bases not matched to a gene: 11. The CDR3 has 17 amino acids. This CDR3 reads CASSQDETGQGLNTIYF. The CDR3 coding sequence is TGTGCCAGCAGCCAAGACGAAACAGGACAGGGATTGAACACCATATATTTT.

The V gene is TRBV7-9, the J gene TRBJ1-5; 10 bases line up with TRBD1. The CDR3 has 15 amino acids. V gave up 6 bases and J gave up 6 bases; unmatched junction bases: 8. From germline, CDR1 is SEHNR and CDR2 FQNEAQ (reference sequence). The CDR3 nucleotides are TGTGCCAGCAGTCCCGGGACAGGGGAAAGTCAGCCCCAGCATTTT. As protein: CASSPGTGESQPQHF.

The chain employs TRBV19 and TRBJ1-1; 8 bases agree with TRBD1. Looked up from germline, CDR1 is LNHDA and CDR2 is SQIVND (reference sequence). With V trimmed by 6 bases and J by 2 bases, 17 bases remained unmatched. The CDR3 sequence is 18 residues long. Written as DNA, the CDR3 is TGTGCCAGTAGCCCCAGTCCGTGGACAGGGATAAGAAACACTGAAGCTTTCTTT. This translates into CASSPSPWTGIRNTEAFF.

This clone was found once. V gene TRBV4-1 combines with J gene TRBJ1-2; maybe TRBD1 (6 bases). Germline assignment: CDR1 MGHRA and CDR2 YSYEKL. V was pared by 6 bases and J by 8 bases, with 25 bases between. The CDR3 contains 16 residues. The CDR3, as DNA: TGCGCCAGCAGAATTTGGGCGGGACCAGGGGCCCTAGGCTACACCTTC. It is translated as CASRIWAGPGALGYTF.

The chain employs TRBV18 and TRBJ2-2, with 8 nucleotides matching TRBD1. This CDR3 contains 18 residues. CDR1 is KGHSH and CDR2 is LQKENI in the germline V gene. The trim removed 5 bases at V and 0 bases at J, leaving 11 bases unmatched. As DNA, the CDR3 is TGTGCCAGCTCATCCTTACTTCAGGGGGCCCCGAACACCGGGGAGCTGTTTTTT. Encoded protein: CASSSLLQGAPNTGELFF.

The CDR3 is CASSPGWGGTQYF. As DNA, the CDR3 is TGTGCCAGCAGCCCCGGGTGGGGAGGTACGCAGTATTTT. The chain employs TRBV27 and TRBJ2-3; tentatively, D is TRBD2 (6 bases). The V and J ends lost 6 bases and 8 bases respectively, with 15 bases between them. The CDR3 has 13 residues. Germline lookup yields CDR1 MNHEY and CDR2 SMNVEV (reference sequence).

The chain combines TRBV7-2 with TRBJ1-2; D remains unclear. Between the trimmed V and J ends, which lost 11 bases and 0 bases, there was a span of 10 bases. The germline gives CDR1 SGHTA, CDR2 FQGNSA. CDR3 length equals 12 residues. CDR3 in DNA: TGTGCCTGTTTTTCAGCTAACTATGGCTACACCTTC. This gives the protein CACFSANYGYTF.

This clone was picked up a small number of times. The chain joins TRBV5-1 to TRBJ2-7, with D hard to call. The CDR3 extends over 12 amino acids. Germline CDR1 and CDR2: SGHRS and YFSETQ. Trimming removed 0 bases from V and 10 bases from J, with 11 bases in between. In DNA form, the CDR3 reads TGCGCCAGCAGCTTGGATGGGAAAGAACAGTACTTC. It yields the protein CASSLDGKEQYF. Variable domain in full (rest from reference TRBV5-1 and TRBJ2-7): KAGVTQTPRYLIKTRGQQVTLSCSPISGHRSVSWYQQTPGQGLQFLFEYFSETQRNKGNFPGRFSGRQFSNSRSEMNVSTLELGDSALYLCASSLDGKEQYFGPGTRLTVT.

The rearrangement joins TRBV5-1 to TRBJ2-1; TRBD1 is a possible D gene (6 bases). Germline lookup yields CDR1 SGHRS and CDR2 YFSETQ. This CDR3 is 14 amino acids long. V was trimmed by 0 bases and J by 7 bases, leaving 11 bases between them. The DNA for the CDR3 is TGCGCCAGCAGCTTGGTACAGGGTTGGAATGAGCAGTTCTTC. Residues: CASSLVQGWNEQFF. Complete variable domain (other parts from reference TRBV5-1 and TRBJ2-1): KAGVTQTPRYLIKTRGQQVTLSCSPISGHRSVSWYQQTPGQGLQFLFEYFSETQRNKGNFPGRFSGRQFSNSRSEMNVSTLELGDSALYLCASSLVQGWNEQFFGPGTRLTVL.

The DNA of the CDR3 is TGTGCCAGCAGTTTAATCCGGGGGGTCACTGAAGCTTTCTTT. This encodes CASSLIRGVTEAFF. The chain recombines TRBV27 with TRBJ1-1, with a possible D match to TRBD1 (5 bases). Trimming pared 2 bases from V and 4 bases from J, leaving 11 bases between. The V gene's germline CDR1 is MNHEY and CDR2 SMNVEV (reference sequence). This CDR3 comprises 14 residues.

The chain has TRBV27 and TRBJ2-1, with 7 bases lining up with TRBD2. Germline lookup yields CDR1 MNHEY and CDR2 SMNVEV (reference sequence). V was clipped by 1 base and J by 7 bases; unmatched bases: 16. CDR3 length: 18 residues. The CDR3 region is CASSLYRGFRGVENEQFF. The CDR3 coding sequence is TGTGCCAGCAGTTTATATCGAGGCTTCCGGGGGGTCGAGAATGAGCAGTTCTTC.

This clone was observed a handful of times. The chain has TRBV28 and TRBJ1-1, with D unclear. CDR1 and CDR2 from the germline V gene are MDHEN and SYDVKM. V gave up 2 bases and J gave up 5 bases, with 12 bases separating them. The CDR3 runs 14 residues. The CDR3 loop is CASSLRGSWTEAFF. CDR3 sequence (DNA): TGTGCCAGCAGTTTAAGAGGGTCGTGGACTGAAGCTTTCTTT.

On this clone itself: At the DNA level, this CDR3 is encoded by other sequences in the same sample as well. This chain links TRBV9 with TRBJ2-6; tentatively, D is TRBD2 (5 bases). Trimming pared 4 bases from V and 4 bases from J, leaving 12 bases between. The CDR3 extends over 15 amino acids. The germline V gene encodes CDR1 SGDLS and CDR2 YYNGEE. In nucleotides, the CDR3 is TGTGCCAGCAGCCCGGGATCGCTCGGGGCCAACGTCCTGACTTTC. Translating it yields CASSPGSLGANVLTF. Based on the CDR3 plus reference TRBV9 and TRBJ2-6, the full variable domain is DSGVTQTPKHLITATGQRVTLRCSPRSGDLSVYWYQQSLDQGLQFLIQYYNGEERAKGNILERFSAQQFPDLHSELNLSSLELGDSALYFCASSPGSLGANVLTFGAGSRLTVL.

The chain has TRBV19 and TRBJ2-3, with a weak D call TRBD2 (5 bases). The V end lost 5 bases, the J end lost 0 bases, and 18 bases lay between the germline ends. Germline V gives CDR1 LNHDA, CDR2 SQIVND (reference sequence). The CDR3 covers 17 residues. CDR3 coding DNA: TGTGCCAGTAGTTTAGGATCTTTACGGACTAGCACAGATACGCAGTATTTT. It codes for CASSLGSLRTSTDTQYF.

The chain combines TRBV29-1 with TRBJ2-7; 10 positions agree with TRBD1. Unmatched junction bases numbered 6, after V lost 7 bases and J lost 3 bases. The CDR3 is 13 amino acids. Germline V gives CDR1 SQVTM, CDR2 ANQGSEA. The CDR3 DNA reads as TGCAGCGCCGGGACAGGGGTTAACTACGAGCAGTACTTC. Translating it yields CSAGTGVNYEQYF.